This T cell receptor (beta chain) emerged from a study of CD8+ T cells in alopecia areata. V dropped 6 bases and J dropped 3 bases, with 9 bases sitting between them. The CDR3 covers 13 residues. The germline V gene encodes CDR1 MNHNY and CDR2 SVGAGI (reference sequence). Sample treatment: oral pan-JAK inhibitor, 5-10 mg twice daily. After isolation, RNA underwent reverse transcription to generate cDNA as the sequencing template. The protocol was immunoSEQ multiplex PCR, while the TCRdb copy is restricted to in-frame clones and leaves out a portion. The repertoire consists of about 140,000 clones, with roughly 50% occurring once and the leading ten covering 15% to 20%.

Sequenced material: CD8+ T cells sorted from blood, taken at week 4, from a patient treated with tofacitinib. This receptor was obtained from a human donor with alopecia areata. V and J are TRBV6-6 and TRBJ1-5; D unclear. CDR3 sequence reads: CASSTYANQPQHF. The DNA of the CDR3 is TGTGCCAGCAGCACCTATGCCAATCAGCCCCAGCATTTT.